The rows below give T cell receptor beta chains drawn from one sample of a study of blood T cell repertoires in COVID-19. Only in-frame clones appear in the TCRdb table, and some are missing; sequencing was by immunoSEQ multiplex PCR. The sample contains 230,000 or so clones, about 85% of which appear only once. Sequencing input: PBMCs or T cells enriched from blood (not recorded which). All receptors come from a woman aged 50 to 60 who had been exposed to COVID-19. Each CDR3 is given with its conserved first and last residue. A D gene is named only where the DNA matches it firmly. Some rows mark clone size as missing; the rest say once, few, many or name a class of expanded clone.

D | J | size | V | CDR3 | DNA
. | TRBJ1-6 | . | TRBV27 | CASSERQGGPPLHF | TGTGCCAGCAGTGAGCGCCAGGGAGGACCACCCCTCCACTTT
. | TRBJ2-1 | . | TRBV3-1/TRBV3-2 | CASSQTWSSYNEQFF | TGTGCCAGCAGCCAAACATGGAGCTCCTACAATGAGCAGTTCTTC
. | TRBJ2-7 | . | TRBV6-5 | CASRRQGGSHEQYF | TGTGCCAGCAGACGACAGGGAGGAAGCCACGAGCAGTACTTC
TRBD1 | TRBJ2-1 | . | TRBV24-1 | CATSDSPGQGIFNEQFF | TGTGCCACCAGTGATTCTCCGGGACAGGGCATTTTTAATGAGCAGTTCTTC
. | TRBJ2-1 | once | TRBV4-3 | CASSLAPRDEQFF | TGCGCCAGCAGCTTAGCGCCGAGGGATGAGCAGTTCTTC
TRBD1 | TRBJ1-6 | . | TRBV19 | CASRTLGQLNSPLHF | TGTGCCAGTAGGACACTGGGACAGCTGAATTCACCCCTCCACTTT
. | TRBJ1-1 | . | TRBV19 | CASSTLGGLNTEAFF | TGTGCCAGTAGTACTCTAGGGGGTTTGAACACTGAAGCTTTCTTT
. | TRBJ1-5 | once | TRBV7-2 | CASSAWRDQPQHF | TGTGCCAGCAGCGCTTGGAGGGATCAGCCCCAGCATTTT
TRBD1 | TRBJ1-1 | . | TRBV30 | CVASTGDDTEAFF | TGTGTCGCTTCGACAGGGGATGACACTGAAGCTTTCTTT
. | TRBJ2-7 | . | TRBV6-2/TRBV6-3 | CASSYVSSVREQYF | TGTGCCAGCAGTTACGTCTCTAGTGTCCGCGAGCAGTACTTC
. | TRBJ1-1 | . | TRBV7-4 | CASSFPSPGGPKVSWNTEAFF | TGTGCCAGCAGCTTTCCCTCCCCCGGAGGCCCCAAGGTCTCCTGGAACACTGAAGCTTTCTTT